This T cell receptor beta chain was sequenced in a study of tumor-infiltrating lymphocytes in oesophageal squamous cell carcinoma. This clonotype is medium-sized (0.01 to 0.1%) in the sample. In TCRdb, the PCR reads were re-called with MiXCR into one record per CDR3 protein. Of about 20,000 distinct CDR3 sequences detected, around 43% appear once; the ten largest clones hold approximately 13%. The CDR3 has 14 amino acids. Germline V gene lookup returns CDR1 WSHSY and CDR2 SAAADI. J lost 9 bases, V lost 0 bases, and 5 bases had no gene match. This receptor was obtained from a male donor with esophageal squamous cell carcinoma. The specimen was normal esophageal tissue next to the tumor. This chain joins TRBV10-2 and TRBJ2-4; 7 bases are a match to TRBD2. This chain's CDR3 is CASSESGGGAIQYF. In DNA, the CDR3 is TGCGCCAGCAGTGAGTCTGGGGGAGGGGCCATTCAGTACTTC.